A selection of T cell receptor beta chains follows, all from one sample in a study of identical twins. TCRdb re-derived calls from the 5' RACE reads in MiXCR, one entry per CDR3 protein. The repertoire holds 1.5 million to 2 million distinct CDR3 sequences, with around a third as singletons. Sequenced: cord blood. The receptors shown here come from a newborn girl in good health. The CDR3 runs from the conserved cysteine through the conserved F or W. The order of the fields is clone size, J gene, V gene, D gene, CDR3 protein, CDR3 DNA. D genes are given only for firm matches. Clone size is not always given. Where it is, it says once, few, many or a class for expanded clones.

abundance: -; j_gene: TRBJ1-6; v_gene: TRBV20-1; d_gene: TRBD1; CDR3aa: CSARTRDRDSPLHF; CDR3nt: TGCAGTGCTAGAACCCGGGACAGGGATTCACCCCTCCACTTT
abundance: few; j_gene: TRBJ2-1; v_gene: TRBV5-1; d_gene: TRBD2; CDR3aa: CASSLLAGTGNEQFF; CDR3nt: TGTGCCAGCAGCTTACTAGCGGGAACGGGGAATGAGCAGTTCTTC
abundance: few; j_gene: TRBJ2-7; v_gene: TRBV7-2; d_gene: TRBD2; CDR3aa: CASSLESGRPYEQYF; CDR3nt: TGTGCCAGCAGCTTAGAAAGCGGGAGACCCTACGAGCAGTACTTC
abundance: -; j_gene: TRBJ1-4; v_gene: TRBV5-1; d_gene: -; CDR3aa: CASSLGAERNEKLFF; CDR3nt: TGCGCCAGCAGCTTGGGGGCTGAACGTAATGAAAAACTGTTTTTT
abundance: -; j_gene: TRBJ1-4; v_gene: TRBV29-1; d_gene: TRBD1; CDR3aa: CSVGQGYEKLFF; CDR3nt: TGCAGCGTCGGACAGGGGTATGAAAAACTGTTTTTT
abundance: many; j_gene: TRBJ1-5; v_gene: TRBV25-1; d_gene: -; CDR3aa: CASSEGTSSNQPQHF; CDR3nt: TGTGCCAGCAGTGAGGGGACAAGCAGCAATCAGCCCCAGCATTTT
abundance: -; j_gene: TRBJ2-5; v_gene: TRBV3-1; d_gene: TRBD2; CDR3aa: CASSQEVSGSLETQYF; CDR3nt: TGTGCCAGCAGCCAAGAGGTTAGCGGGAGCTTAGAGACCCAGTACTTC
abundance: many; j_gene: TRBJ2-1; v_gene: TRBV20-1; d_gene: TRBD2; CDR3aa: CSASGTSGNEQFF; CDR3nt: TGCAGTGCTTCCGGGACTAGCGGCAATGAGCAGTTCTTC
abundance: -; j_gene: TRBJ2-7; v_gene: TRBV12-3/TRBV12-4; d_gene: TRBD1; CDR3aa: CASSPRNRGPYEQYF; CDR3nt: TGTGCCAGCAGTCCCCGGAACAGGGGGCCCTACGAGCAGTACTTC
abundance: few; j_gene: TRBJ2-7; v_gene: TRBV27; d_gene: TRBD1; CDR3aa: CASWTGAGYEQYF; CDR3nt: TGTGCCAGTTGGACAGGGGCGGGCTACGAGCAGTACTTC
abundance: -; j_gene: TRBJ1-5; v_gene: TRBV20-1; d_gene: -; CDR3aa: CSASPRGFDSNQPQHF; CDR3nt: TGCAGTGCTAGCCCCCGGGGGTTTGATAGCAATCAGCCCCAGCATTTT
abundance: -; j_gene: TRBJ2-7; v_gene: TRBV3-1; d_gene: TRBD2; CDR3aa: CASSRKTSGRSEQYF; CDR3nt: TGTGCCAGCAGCCGCAAGACTAGCGGGAGGAGCGAGCAGTACTTC
abundance: -; j_gene: TRBJ1-1; v_gene: TRBV5-1; d_gene: -; CDR3aa: CASTGQNTEAFF; CDR3nt: TGCGCCAGCACGGGACAGAACACTGAAGCTTTCTTT
abundance: -; j_gene: TRBJ1-2; v_gene: TRBV28; d_gene: -; CDR3aa: CAISLGGNYGYTF; CDR3nt: TGTGCCATCAGTTTGGGCGGAAACTATGGCTACACCTTC
abundance: -; j_gene: TRBJ2-7; v_gene: TRBV28; d_gene: -; CDR3aa: CASKWANPGDEQYF; CDR3nt: TGTGCCAGTAAATGGGCGAACCCTGGGGATGAGCAGTACTTC
abundance: few; j_gene: TRBJ1-6; v_gene: TRBV2; d_gene: -; CDR3aa: CANSRQAGNSPLHF; CDR3nt: TGTGCCAATTCGAGACAGGCCGGTAATTCACCCCTCCACTTT
abundance: -; j_gene: TRBJ2-1; v_gene: TRBV2; d_gene: -; CDR3aa: CASSPQRGVYNEQFF; CDR3nt: TGTGCCAGCAGTCCCCAGAGGGGGGTATACAATGAGCAGTTCTTC
abundance: many; j_gene: TRBJ2-6; v_gene: TRBV28; d_gene: -; CDR3aa: CASSLTVSGANVLTF; CDR3nt: TGTGCCAGCAGTTTGACAGTCTCTGGGGCCAACGTCCTGACTTTC
abundance: few; j_gene: TRBJ2-7; v_gene: TRBV5-1; d_gene: TRBD2; CDR3aa: CASSLASGGPSYEQYF; CDR3nt: TGCGCCAGCAGCTTGGCTAGCGGGGGACCTTCCTACGAGCAGTACTTC
abundance: -; j_gene: TRBJ1-1; v_gene: TRBV20-1; d_gene: -; CDR3aa: CSAQGLFNTEAFF; CDR3nt: TGCAGTGCTCAGGGCCTCTTTAACACTGAAGCTTTCTTT
abundance: -; j_gene: TRBJ1-4; v_gene: TRBV7-2; d_gene: -; CDR3aa: CASSLAARGEKLFF; CDR3nt: TGTGCCAGCAGCTTAGCTGCAAGGGGCGAAAAACTGTTTTTT
abundance: -; j_gene: TRBJ1-5; v_gene: TRBV5-1; d_gene: -; CDR3aa: CASSLAGGFQPQHF; CDR3nt: TGCGCCAGCAGCTTGGCCGGGGGCTTTCAGCCCCAGCATTTT
abundance: few; j_gene: TRBJ2-3; v_gene: TRBV6-2/TRBV6-3; d_gene: TRBD2; CDR3aa: CASSYVGLAIDTQYF; CDR3nt: TGTGCCAGCAGTTACGTGGGACTAGCGATAGATACGCAGTATTTT
abundance: -; j_gene: TRBJ2-3; v_gene: TRBV28; d_gene: TRBD2; CDR3aa: CASSSTGLAGGPSSDTQYF; CDR3nt: TGTGCCAGCAGCTCAACGGGGCTAGCGGGAGGGCCGTCGTCAGATACGCAGTATTTT
abundance: -; j_gene: TRBJ2-6; v_gene: TRBV6-5; d_gene: -; CDR3aa: CASSYSHSGANVLTF; CDR3nt: TGTGCCAGCAGTTACTCGCACTCTGGGGCCAACGTCCTGACTTTC
abundance: -; j_gene: TRBJ1-1; v_gene: TRBV12-3/TRBV12-4; d_gene: -; CDR3aa: CASSLGQVSTEAFF; CDR3nt: TGTGCCAGCAGTTTAGGGCAGGTGTCGACTGAAGCTTTCTTT
abundance: -; j_gene: TRBJ1-1; v_gene: TRBV3-1; d_gene: -; CDR3aa: CATSDRVNTEAFF; CDR3nt: TGTGCCACCTCCGACAGAGTGAACACTGAAGCTTTCTTT
abundance: -; j_gene: TRBJ2-2; v_gene: TRBV29-1; d_gene: -; CDR3aa: CSVEGQWNTGELFF; CDR3nt: TGCAGCGTTGAAGGACAGTGGAACACCGGGGAGCTGTTTTTT
abundance: -; j_gene: TRBJ1-6; v_gene: TRBV27; d_gene: -; CDR3aa: CASSLRARQDNSPLHF; CDR3nt: TGTGCCAGCAGTTTACGTGCTCGGCAGGACAATTCACCCCTCCACTTT
abundance: -; j_gene: TRBJ2-7; v_gene: TRBV2; d_gene: -; CDR3aa: CASSAGANNRETRYF; CDR3nt: TGTGCCAGCAGTGCAGGCGCAAACAACCGAGAGACCCGGTACTTC
abundance: -; j_gene: TRBJ2-5; v_gene: TRBV14; d_gene: -; CDR3aa: CASSPQLGGPYSEQYF; CDR3nt: TGTGCCAGCAGCCCCCAACTTGGGGGTCCCTACAGTGAGCAGTACTTC
abundance: few; j_gene: TRBJ1-5; v_gene: TRBV5-1; d_gene: TRBD1; CDR3aa: CASSLMGQFNQPQHF; CDR3nt: TGCGCCAGCAGCCTAATGGGACAGTTCAATCAGCCCCAGCATTTT
abundance: -; j_gene: TRBJ2-3; v_gene: TRBV9; d_gene: -; CDR3aa: CASSVGSWLIDTQYF; CDR3nt: TGTGCCAGCAGCGTAGGGTCGTGGCTGATAGATACGCAGTATTTT
abundance: -; j_gene: TRBJ2-1; v_gene: TRBV27; d_gene: TRBD2; CDR3aa: CASSFLKREGHNEQFF; CDR3nt: TGTGCCAGCAGTTTCCTTAAGCGGGAGGGCCACAATGAGCAGTTCTTC
abundance: many; j_gene: TRBJ2-7; v_gene: TRBV4-2; d_gene: -; CDR3aa: CASSQEGRLAFSYEQYF; CDR3nt: TGTGCCAGCAGCCAAGAGGGACGTCTAGCGTTCTCCTACGAGCAGTACTTC
abundance: -; j_gene: TRBJ2-7; v_gene: TRBV20-1; d_gene: -; CDR3aa: CSATRISRPPYEQYF; CDR3nt: TGCAGTGCCACTAGAATCTCCCGTCCCCCTTACGAGCAGTACTTC
abundance: few; j_gene: TRBJ1-6; v_gene: TRBV27; d_gene: -; CDR3aa: CASSFGGRSPLHF; CDR3nt: TGTGCCAGCAGTTTCGGGGGAAGGTCACCCCTCCACTTT
abundance: -; j_gene: TRBJ2-2; v_gene: TRBV6-6; d_gene: TRBD2; CDR3aa: CASSYRTSYATGELFF; CDR3nt: TGTGCCAGCAGTTACAGGACTAGTTACGCCACCGGGGAGCTGTTTTTT
abundance: few; j_gene: TRBJ2-2; v_gene: TRBV3-1; d_gene: TRBD2; CDR3aa: CASSPGTSRNTGELFF; CDR3nt: TGTGCCAGCAGCCCAGGGACTAGCAGGAACACCGGGGAGCTGTTTTTT
abundance: once; j_gene: TRBJ1-5; v_gene: TRBV20-1; d_gene: -; CDR3aa: CSARGRDNQPRHF; CDR3nt: TGCAGTGCTAGAGGGAGGGACAATCAGCCCCGGCATTTT
abundance: many; j_gene: TRBJ1-2; v_gene: TRBV4-1; d_gene: -; CDR3aa: CASSQPGHNYGYTF; CDR3nt: TGCGCCAGCAGCCAGCCGGGACATAACTATGGCTACACCTTC
abundance: few; j_gene: TRBJ2-1; v_gene: TRBV12-3/TRBV12-4; d_gene: -; CDR3aa: CASSSPLPGHSYNEQFF; CDR3nt: TGTGCCAGCAGTTCCCCCCTTCCGGGACATAGCTACAATGAGCAGTTCTTC
abundance: few; j_gene: TRBJ1-1; v_gene: TRBV15; d_gene: -; CDR3aa: CATARRYMNTEAFF; CDR3nt: TGTGCCACCGCCAGGAGATACATGAACACTGAAGCTTTCTTT
abundance: few; j_gene: TRBJ2-7; v_gene: TRBV20-1; d_gene: -; CDR3aa: CSARGGAYNEQYF; CDR3nt: TGCAGTGCTAGGGGGGGGGCCTACAATGAGCAGTACTTC
abundance: -; j_gene: TRBJ1-1; v_gene: TRBV2; d_gene: -; CDR3aa: CASRQGSGTEAFF; CDR3nt: TGTGCCAGCAGGCAGGGTTCAGGCACTGAAGCTTTCTTT
abundance: once; j_gene: TRBJ1-2; v_gene: TRBV4-2; d_gene: -; CDR3aa: CASSQLSVLGGAYGCTF; CDR3nt: TGTGCCAGCAGCCAACTCTCCGTCTTGGGGGGCGCGTATGGCTGCACCTTC
abundance: -; j_gene: TRBJ2-3; v_gene: TRBV20-1; d_gene: TRBD2; CDR3aa: CSAASGGETDTQYF; CDR3nt: TGCAGTGCTGCTAGCGGGGGGGAAACAGATACGCAGTATTTT
abundance: -; j_gene: TRBJ2-7; v_gene: TRBV2; d_gene: TRBD2; CDR3aa: CASSDLLAGVGEQYF; CDR3nt: TGTGCCAGCAGTGACTTGCTAGCGGGAGTGGGAGAGCAGTACTTC
abundance: few; j_gene: TRBJ2-5; v_gene: TRBV5-1; d_gene: TRBD2; CDR3aa: CASSLYRLAGDPQETQYF; CDR3nt: TGCGCCAGCAGCTTGTACCGACTAGCGGGGGACCCACAAGAGACCCAGTACTTC
abundance: once; j_gene: TRBJ1-6; v_gene: TRBV12-3/TRBV12-4; d_gene: -; CDR3aa: CASSLVGWDSPLHF; CDR3nt: TGTGCCAGCAGTTTAGTTGGGTGGGATTCACCCCTCCACTTT
abundance: -; j_gene: TRBJ1-4; v_gene: TRBV5-1; d_gene: -; CDR3aa: CASSPLDSNREKLFF; CDR3nt: TGCGCCAGCAGCCCCCTGGACTCGAACAGGGAAAAACTGTTTTTT
abundance: few; j_gene: TRBJ2-3; v_gene: TRBV7-9; d_gene: -; CDR3aa: CASSLTVSGSTDTQYF; CDR3nt: TGTGCCAGCAGCTTAACAGTAAGCGGGAGCACAGATACGCAGTATTTT
abundance: -; j_gene: TRBJ2-7; v_gene: TRBV2; d_gene: -; CDR3aa: CASDEDRSYEQYF; CDR3nt: TGTGCCAGCGATGAAGACCGTTCCTACGAGCAGTACTTC
abundance: -; j_gene: TRBJ2-1; v_gene: TRBV20-1; d_gene: TRBD2; CDR3aa: CSARRRGKGYNEQFF; CDR3nt: TGCAGTGCTAGAAGGCGGGGGAAAGGCTACAATGAGCAGTTCTTC